This entry features one T cell receptor beta chain sequence. Its specificity is unknown. The data originate from a study of T cell responses to AZD1222 COVID-19 vaccine. Generated by immunoSEQ multiplex PCR, the TCRdb table keeps only in-frame clones and is missing some. Here the sample spans some 150,000 clones, 90% being singletons. General study findings and limits: The donor cohort was predominantly white British with a female majority, and clonal diversity may have been underestimated. Nearly half of spike-specific TCRs reportedly go after variant regions that carry no mutations. Baseline antibody screening turned up just a handful of seropositive AZD1222 recipients.

Trimming took 4 bases from V and 9 from J, leaving 10 bases between them. CDR3 length: 13 residues. From germline, CDR1 is SGHTA and CDR2 FQGTGA. V usage is TRBV7-3 and J usage is TRBJ1-6, with D maybe TRBD1 (5 bases). The sequencing here drew on peripheral blood, taken 28 days after the second AZD1222 dose. This clonotype was sampled from an adult who received the AZD1222 COVID-19 vaccine. The CDR3 DNA reads as TGTGCCAGCAGCTCTCAGGGTGGTTCACCCCTCCACTTT. This sequence encodes CASSSQGGSPLHF.